This TCR beta chain emerged from a study of T cells after yellow fever vaccination. The study, taken as a whole, reports: FACS-sorted repertoires might harbor abundant contaminating clonotypes from the bulk population. Subsequent booster samples again held most clones from primary vaccination (96% CD4, about 85% CD8). A faster peak, day 5 versus 15, was reached by the weaker secondary response.

5'RACE template switching produced TCR cDNA carrying a universal primer site and UMIs. From the 5' RACE reads, TCRdb called clonotypes with MiXCR, one entry per CDR3 protein. The table includes hundreds of thousands of distinct CDR3 sequences, 9% to 15% detected once. Remarks on this clonotype: Antigen unknown.

Trimming pared 6 bases from V and 5 bases from J, leaving 19 bases between. CDR1 and CDR2 (germline): SGHRS, YFSETQ. The CDR3 contains 15 residues. The sample consisted of PBMCs, taken on the day of the yellow fever booster vaccination. The rearrangement uses TRBV5-1 and TRBJ2-3, with D tentatively TRBD1 (6 bases). The sequence was obtained from a young man who received the YFV17D yellow fever vaccine. The CDR3 protein is CASTLDRYSEDTQYF. CDR3 nucleotides: TGCGCCAGCACCTTAGACAGGTATTCAGAAGATACGCAGTATTTT. Full variable domain (missing parts from reference TRBV5-1 and TRBJ2-3): KAGVTQTPRYLIKTRGQQVTLSCSPISGHRSVSWYQQTPGQGLQFLFEYFSETQRNKGNFPGRFSGRQFSNSRSEMNVSTLELGDSALYLCASTLDRYSEDTQYFGPGTRLTVL.